These T cell receptor beta chains were read from a single sample in a study of beta chain features in type 1 diabetes. The repertoire was sequenced with immunoSEQ multiplex PCR; TCRdb's copy has only in-frame clones and lacks some. Of fewer than 450,000 clones detected, about 13% appear once; the ten largest clones hold nearly 0.015%. The sample taken for sequencing was naive CD4+ T cells from blood. Receptor source: a woman younger than 35 with type 1 diabetes. Both conserved end residues are part of each CDR3. The D gene is left open where the match is weak. Expanded clones are given a class, and other clones once, few, many or no size at all.

clone_size | j_call | v_call | d_call | cdr3_aa | cdr3_nt
few | TRBJ2-1 | TRBV2 | NA | CASNPTSSYNEQFF | TGTGCCAGCAACCCGACTAGCTCCTACAATGAGCAGTTCTTC
NA | TRBJ2-5 | TRBV5-4 | TRBD2 | CASSQGLAGETQYF | TGTGCCAGCAGCCAGGGACTAGCGGGAGAGACCCAGTACTTC
few | TRBJ1-1 | TRBV28 | TRBD1 | CASSLRGQGYTEAFF | TGTGCCAGCAGTTTACGCGGACAGGGTTACACTGAAGCTTTCTTT
NA | TRBJ2-5 | TRBV12-5 | NA | CASGSGNQETQYF | TGTGCTAGTGGATCAGGGAACCAAGAGACCCAGTACTTC
few | TRBJ2-1 | TRBV5-1 | NA | CASSLRLAPSSYNEQFF | TGCGCCAGCAGCTTGAGGCTAGCGCCAAGCTCCTACAATGAGCAGTTCTTC
NA | TRBJ2-1 | TRBV30 | NA | CAWSVPPGETRNEQFF | TGTGCCTGGAGTGTCCCCCCAGGGGAAACTCGCAATGAGCAGTTCTTC
NA | TRBJ1-1 | TRBV19 | NA | CASSIQGSIEAFF | TGTGCCAGTAGTATTCAGGGTTCCATTGAAGCTTTCTTT
NA | TRBJ2-1 | TRBV5-4 | TRBD2 | CASSLSSGSYNEQFF | TGTGCCAGCAGCTTGTCTAGCGGCTCCTACAATGAGCAGTTCTTC
NA | TRBJ2-7 | TRBV11-2 | NA | CASSFGWSSYEQYF | TGTGCCAGCAGCTTCGGTTGGAGCTCCTACGAGCAGTACTTC
few | TRBJ2-3 | TRBV4-3 | TRBD1 | CASSRTRTGWTDTQYF | TGCGCCAGCAGCCGAACTCGGACAGGGTGGACAGATACGCAGTATTTT
NA | TRBJ2-1 | TRBV30 | NA | CAWSPRDRSYNEQFF | TGTGCCTGGAGTCCGCGGGACAGATCCTACAATGAGCAGTTCTTC
few | TRBJ2-3 | TRBV28 | NA | CASSLWGQGGSDTQYF | TGTGCCAGCAGTTTATGGGGGCAGGGTGGGTCAGATACGCAGTATTTT
NA | TRBJ2-7 | TRBV7-3 | NA | CASSLDRYYEQYF | TGTGCCAGCAGCCTAGACAGGTACTACGAGCAGTACTTC
few | TRBJ2-3 | TRBV5-4 | NA | CASSLDGEPVVGDTQYF | TGTGCCAGCAGCTTGGACGGAGAACCGGTCGTGGGAGATACGCAGTATTTT
NA | TRBJ1-5 | TRBV19 | NA | CASTNRSNQPQHF | TGTGCCAGTACCAACAGAAGCAATCAGCCCCAGCATTTT
few | TRBJ2-1 | TRBV5-1 | NA | CASSIGLNYNEQFF | TGCGCCAGCAGCATAGGACTAAACTACAATGAGCAGTTCTTC
NA | TRBJ1-1 | TRBV18 | NA | CASSSQGGNTEAFF | TGTGCCAGCTCATCGCAGGGCGGGAACACTGAAGCTTTCTTT
NA | TRBJ2-7 | TRBV28 | NA | CASRSYEQYF | TGTGCCAGCAGATCATACGAGCAGTACTTC
few | TRBJ2-1 | TRBV11-2 | TRBD1 | CASSSFRDRYNEQFF | TGTGCCAGCAGCTCCTTCCGGGACAGATACAATGAGCAGTTCTTC
NA | TRBJ2-3 | TRBV4-1 | TRBD2 | CASSQGLAGGTDTQYF | TGCGCCAGCAGCCAAGGACTAGCCGGCGGCACAGATACGCAGTATTTT
few | TRBJ1-4 | TRBV19 | NA | CASNSKGATNEKLFF | TGTGCCAGTAACTCCAAGGGGGCAACTAATGAAAAACTGTTTTTT
NA | TRBJ2-7 | TRBV6-1 | TRBD2 | CASIVGLAAYEQYF | TGTGCCAGCATCGTAGGACTAGCGGCCTACGAGCAGTACTTC
NA | TRBJ2-7 | TRBV2 | NA | CASSGTYEQYF | TGTGCCAGCAGCGGGACCTACGAGCAGTACTTC
NA | TRBJ2-3 | TRBV5-6 | TRBD2 | CASSFALAGTDTQYF | TGTGCCAGCAGCTTTGCACTAGCGGGAACAGATACGCAGTATTTT
once | TRBJ2-7 | TRBV7-9 | NA | CASSPLYGSEQYF | TGTGCCAGCAGCCCCCTCTATGGTTCCGAGCAGTACTTC
NA | TRBJ2-1 | TRBV6-5 | NA | CASRRGSSYNEQFF | TGTGCCAGCCGACGGGGGAGCTCCTACAATGAGCAGTTCTTC
NA | TRBJ1-1 | TRBV28 | NA | CASTFPGRENAFF | TGTGCCAGCACCTTCCCAGGGAGGGAGAACGCTTTCTTT
NA | TRBJ2-5 | TRBV18 | NA | CASSPSGEGVGVGETQYF | TGTGCCAGCTCACCCTCAGGAGAGGGAGTGGGAGTCGGAGAGACCCAGTACTTC
few | TRBJ2-1 | TRBV30 | TRBD2 | CACSPLGLDNEQFF | TGTGCCTGCTCTCCTCTGGGACTAGACAATGAGCAGTTCTTC
NA | TRBJ2-1 | TRBV7-2 | NA | CASSYGVVNEQFF | TGTGCCAGCAGCTACGGGGTGGTCAATGAGCAGTTCTTC
few | TRBJ1-5 | TRBV15 | NA | CATSREDSFNQPQHF | TGTGCCACCAGCAGAGAAGACAGCTTCAATCAGCCCCAGCATTTT
NA | TRBJ1-2 | TRBV30 | NA | CTWSVQGSNGYTF | TGTACCTGGAGTGTACAGGGAAGTAACGGCTACACCTTC
few | TRBJ1-1 | TRBV2 | NA | CASSELAGATEAFF | TGTGCCAGCAGTGAATTAGCAGGGGCCACTGAAGCTTTCTTT
few | TRBJ2-1 | TRBV18 | NA | CASSVWTRTNYNEQFF | TGTGCCAGCTCAGTTTGGACGCGGACTAACTACAATGAGCAGTTCTTC
few | TRBJ2-3 | TRBV4-2 | NA | CASSQDIYTDTQYF | TGTGCCAGCAGCCAAGATATTTACACAGATACGCAGTATTTT